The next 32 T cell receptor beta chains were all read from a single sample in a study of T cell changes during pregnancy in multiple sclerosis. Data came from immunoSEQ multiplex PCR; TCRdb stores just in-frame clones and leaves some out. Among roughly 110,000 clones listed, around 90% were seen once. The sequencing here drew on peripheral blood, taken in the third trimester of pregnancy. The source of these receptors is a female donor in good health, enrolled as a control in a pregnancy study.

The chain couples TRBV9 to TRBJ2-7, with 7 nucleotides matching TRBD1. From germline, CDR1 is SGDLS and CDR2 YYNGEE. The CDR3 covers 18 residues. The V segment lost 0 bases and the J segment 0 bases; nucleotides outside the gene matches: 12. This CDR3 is CASSVAPTGVLTSYEQYF. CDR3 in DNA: TGTGCCAGCAGCGTAGCTCCTACAGGGGTCCTTACCTCCTACGAGCAGTACTTC.

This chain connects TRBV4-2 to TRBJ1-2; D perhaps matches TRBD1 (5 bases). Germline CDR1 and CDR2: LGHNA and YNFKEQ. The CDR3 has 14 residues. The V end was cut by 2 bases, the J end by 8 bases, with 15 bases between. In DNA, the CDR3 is TGTGCCAGCAGCCAATCAAATGGGGGGTCAGGCTACACCTTC. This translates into CASSQSNGGSGYTF.

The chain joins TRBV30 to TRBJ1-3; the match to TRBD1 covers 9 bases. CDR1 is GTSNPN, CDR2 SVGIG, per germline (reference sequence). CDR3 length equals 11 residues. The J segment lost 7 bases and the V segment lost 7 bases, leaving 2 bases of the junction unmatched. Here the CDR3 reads CASGQGNTIYF. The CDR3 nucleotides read TGTGCCTCGGGACAGGGCAACACCATATATTTT.

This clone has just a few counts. CDR3 in DNA: TGTGCCAGCAGCTTGGGCGTAGCGGGGTTCAATGAGCAGTTCTTC. The encoded protein is CASSLGVAGFNEQFF. V is TRBV5-5 and J is TRBJ2-1; 8 bases map to TRBD2. Germline values: CDR1 SGHKS, CDR2 YYEKEE (reference sequence). V lost 0 bases to trimming and J lost 6 bases; unmatched junction nucleotides: 5. The CDR3 is 15 amino acids.

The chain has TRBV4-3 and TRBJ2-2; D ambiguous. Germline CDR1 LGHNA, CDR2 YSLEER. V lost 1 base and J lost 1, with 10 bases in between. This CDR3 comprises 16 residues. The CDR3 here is CASSQGTQRNTGELFF. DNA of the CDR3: TGCGCCAGCAGCCAAGGAACGCAGCGGAACACCGGGGAGCTGTTTTTT.

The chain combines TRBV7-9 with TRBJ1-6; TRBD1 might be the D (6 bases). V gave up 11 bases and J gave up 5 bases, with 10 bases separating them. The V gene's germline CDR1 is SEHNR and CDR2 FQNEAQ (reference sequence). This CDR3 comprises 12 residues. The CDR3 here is CALSGDNSPLHF. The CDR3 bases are TGTGCCCTATCAGGGGATAATTCACCCCTCCACTTT. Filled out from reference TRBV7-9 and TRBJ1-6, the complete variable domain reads DTGVSQNPRHKITKRGQNVTFRCDPISEHNRLYWYRQTLGQGPEFLTYFQNEAQLEKSRLLSDRFSAERPKGSFSTLEIQRTEQGDSAMYLCALSGDNSPLHFGNGTRLTVT.

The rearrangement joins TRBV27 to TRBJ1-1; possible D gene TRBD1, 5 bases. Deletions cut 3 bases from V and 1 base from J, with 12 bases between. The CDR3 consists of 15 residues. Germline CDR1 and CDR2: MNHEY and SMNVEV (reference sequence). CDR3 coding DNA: TGTGCCAGCAGTTTCTTCAGGGAGGAGAACACTGAAGCTTTCTTT. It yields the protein CASSFFREENTEAFF.

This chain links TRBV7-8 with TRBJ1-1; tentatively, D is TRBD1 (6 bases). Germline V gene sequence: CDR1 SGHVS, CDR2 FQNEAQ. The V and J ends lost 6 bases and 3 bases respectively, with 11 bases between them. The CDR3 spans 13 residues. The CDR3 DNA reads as TGTGCCAGCAGTGGGGAGGGGGACACTGAAGCTTTCTTT. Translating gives CASSGEGDTEAFF.

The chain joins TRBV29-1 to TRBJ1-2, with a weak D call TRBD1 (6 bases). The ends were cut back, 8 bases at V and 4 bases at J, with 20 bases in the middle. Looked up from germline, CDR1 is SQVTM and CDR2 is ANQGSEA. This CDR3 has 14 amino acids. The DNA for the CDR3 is TGCAGCATAACCGAAGACAGGAGGAGCTATGGCTACACCTTC. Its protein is CSITEDRRSYGYTF. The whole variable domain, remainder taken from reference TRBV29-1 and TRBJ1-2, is SAVISQKPSRDICQRGTSLTIQCQVDSQVTMMFWYRQQPGQSLTLIATANQGSEATYESGFVIDKFPISRPNLTFSTLTVSNMSPEDSSIYLCSITEDRRSYGYTFGSGTRLTVV.

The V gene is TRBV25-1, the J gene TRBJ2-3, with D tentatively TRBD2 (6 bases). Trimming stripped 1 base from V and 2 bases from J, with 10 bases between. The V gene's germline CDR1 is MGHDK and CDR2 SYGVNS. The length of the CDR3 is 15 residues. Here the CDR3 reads CASSELIAATDTQYF. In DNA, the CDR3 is TGTGCCAGCAGTGAATTAATAGCGGCCACAGATACGCAGTATTTT.

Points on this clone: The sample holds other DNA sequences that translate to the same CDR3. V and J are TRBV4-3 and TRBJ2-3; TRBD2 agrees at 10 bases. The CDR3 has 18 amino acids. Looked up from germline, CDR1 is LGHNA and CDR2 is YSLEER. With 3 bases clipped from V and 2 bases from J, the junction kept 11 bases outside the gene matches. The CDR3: CASSQLPLAGAPTDTQYF. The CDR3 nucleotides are TGCGCCAGCAGCCAGCTACCTCTAGCGGGAGCCCCCACAGATACGCAGTATTTT.

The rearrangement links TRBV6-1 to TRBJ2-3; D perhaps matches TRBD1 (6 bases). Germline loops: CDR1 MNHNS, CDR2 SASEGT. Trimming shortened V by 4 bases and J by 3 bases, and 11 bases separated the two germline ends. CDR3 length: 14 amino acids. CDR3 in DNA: TGTGCCAGCAGTGGACAGGTTGCAACAGATACGCAGTATTTT. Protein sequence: CASSGQVATDTQYF.

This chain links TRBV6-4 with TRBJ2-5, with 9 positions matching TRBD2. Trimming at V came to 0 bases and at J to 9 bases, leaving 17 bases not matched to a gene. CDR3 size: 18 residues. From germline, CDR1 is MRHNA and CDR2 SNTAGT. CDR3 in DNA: TGTGCCAGCAGTGACTCTGAACTAGCGGGCCCTCGGTGGGCGGCCCAGTACTTC. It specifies CASSDSELAGPRWAAQYF.

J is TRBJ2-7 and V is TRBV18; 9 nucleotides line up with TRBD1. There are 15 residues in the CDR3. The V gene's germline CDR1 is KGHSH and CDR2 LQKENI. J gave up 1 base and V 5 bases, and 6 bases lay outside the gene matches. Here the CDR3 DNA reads TGTGCCAGCTCAGCAGACAGGGGGGGATCCTACGAGCAGTACTTC. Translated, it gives CASSADRGGSYEQYF.

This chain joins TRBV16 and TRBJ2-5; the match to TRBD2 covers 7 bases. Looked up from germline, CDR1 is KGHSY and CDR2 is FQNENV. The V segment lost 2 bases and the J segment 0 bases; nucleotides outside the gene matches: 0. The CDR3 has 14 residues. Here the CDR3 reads CASSQSGDQETQYF. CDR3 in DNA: TGTGCCAGCAGCCAAAGCGGGGACCAAGAGACCCAGTACTTC.

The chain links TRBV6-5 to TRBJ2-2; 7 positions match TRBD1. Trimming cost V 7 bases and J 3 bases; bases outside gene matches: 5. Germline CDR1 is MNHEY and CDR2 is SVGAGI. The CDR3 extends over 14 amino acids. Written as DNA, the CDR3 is TGTGCCAGCACGAAGGGGGCTTACACCGGGGAGCTGTTTTTT. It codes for CASTKGAYTGELFF.

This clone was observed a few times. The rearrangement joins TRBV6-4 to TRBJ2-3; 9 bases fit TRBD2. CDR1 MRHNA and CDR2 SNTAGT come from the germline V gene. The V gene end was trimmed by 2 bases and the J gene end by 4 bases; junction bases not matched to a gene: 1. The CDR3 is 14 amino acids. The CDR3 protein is CASSDGGGADTQYF. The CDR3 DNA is TGTGCCAGCAGTGACGGCGGGGGGGCAGATACGCAGTATTTT.

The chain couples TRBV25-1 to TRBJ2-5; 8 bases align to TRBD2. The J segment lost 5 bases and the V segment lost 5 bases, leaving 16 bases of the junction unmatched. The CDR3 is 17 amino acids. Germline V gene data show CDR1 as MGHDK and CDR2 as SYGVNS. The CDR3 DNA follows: TGTGCCAGCAGTCTGAGCCCCAGCGGGGGAACCGGGGAGACCCAGTACTTC. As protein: CASSLSPSGGTGETQYF.

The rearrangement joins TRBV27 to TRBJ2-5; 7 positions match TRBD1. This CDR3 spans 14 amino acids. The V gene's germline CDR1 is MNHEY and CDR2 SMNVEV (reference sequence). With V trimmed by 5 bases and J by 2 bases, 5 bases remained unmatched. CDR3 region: CASSEGQLQETQYF. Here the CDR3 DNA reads TGTGCCAGCAGTGAGGGACAGTTACAAGAGACCCAGTACTTC.

CDR3 sequence reads: CASSVGVGGAVETQYF. The CDR3 DNA reads TGTGCCAGCAGCGTAGGGGTCGGGGGGGCCGTAGAGACCCAGTACTTC. V gene TRBV9 combines with J gene TRBJ2-5; TRBD2 matches 8 bases. J was trimmed by 4 bases and V by 0 bases; bases with no gene match: 8. CDR1 and CDR2 from the germline V gene are SGDLS and YYNGEE. This CDR3 contains 16 residues.

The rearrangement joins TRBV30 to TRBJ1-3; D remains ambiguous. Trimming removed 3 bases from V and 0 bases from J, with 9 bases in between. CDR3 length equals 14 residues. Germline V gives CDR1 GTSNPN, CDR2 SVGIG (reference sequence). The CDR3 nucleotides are TGTGCCTGGAGACACAGCAGCTCTGGAAACACCATATATTTT. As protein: CAWRHSSSGNTIYF.

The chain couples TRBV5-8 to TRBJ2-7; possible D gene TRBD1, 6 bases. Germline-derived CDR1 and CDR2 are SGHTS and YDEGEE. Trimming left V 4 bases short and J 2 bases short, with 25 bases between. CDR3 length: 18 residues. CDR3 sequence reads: CASSPNGRGHPLTYEQYF. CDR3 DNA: TGTGCCAGCAGCCCCAACGGCAGGGGACACCCCCTCACCTACGAGCAGTACTTC.

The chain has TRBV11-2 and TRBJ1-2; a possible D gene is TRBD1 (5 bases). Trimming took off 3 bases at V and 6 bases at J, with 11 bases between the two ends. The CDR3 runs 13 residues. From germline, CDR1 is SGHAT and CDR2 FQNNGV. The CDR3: CASSFGVGDGYTF. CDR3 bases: TGTGCCAGCAGCTTTGGGGTAGGGGATGGCTACACCTTC.

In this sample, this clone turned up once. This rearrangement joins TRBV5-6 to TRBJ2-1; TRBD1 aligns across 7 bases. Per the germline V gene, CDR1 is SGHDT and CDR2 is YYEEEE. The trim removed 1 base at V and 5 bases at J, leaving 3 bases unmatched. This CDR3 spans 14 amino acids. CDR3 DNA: TGTGCCAGCAGCTTGCGGGACAGCAACAATGAGCAGTTCTTC. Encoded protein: CASSLRDSNNEQFF.

This CDR3 reads CATGDPYGYTF. The CDR3 nucleotides are TGTGCCACGGGGGATCCCTATGGCTACACCTTC. The chain recombines TRBV30 with TRBJ1-2; a possible D gene is TRBD1 (5 bases). In germline, CDR1 is GTSNPN, CDR2 SVGIG (reference sequence). The V end lost 8 bases, the J end lost 4 bases, and 11 bases lay between the germline ends. There are 11 residues in the CDR3.

DNA of the CDR3: TGTGCCAGCAGTCCCGGGACAGGGGCCCGCATCGAGAATTCACCCCTCCACTTT. This sequence encodes CASSPGTGARIENSPLHF. V gene TRBV5-6 combines with J gene TRBJ1-6; 10 bases are shared with TRBD1. CDR1 and CDR2 (germline): SGHDT, YYEEEE. V trimming: 5 bases; J trimming: 7 bases; junction bases outside the gene matches: 15. The CDR3 spans 18 residues.

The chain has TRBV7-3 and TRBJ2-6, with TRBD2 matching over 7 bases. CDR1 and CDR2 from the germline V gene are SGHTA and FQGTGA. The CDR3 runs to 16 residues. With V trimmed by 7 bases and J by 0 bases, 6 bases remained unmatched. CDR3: CASKLGGSSGANVLTF. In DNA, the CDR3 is TGTGCCAGCAAGTTGGGGGGGAGCTCTGGGGCCAACGTCCTGACTTTC.

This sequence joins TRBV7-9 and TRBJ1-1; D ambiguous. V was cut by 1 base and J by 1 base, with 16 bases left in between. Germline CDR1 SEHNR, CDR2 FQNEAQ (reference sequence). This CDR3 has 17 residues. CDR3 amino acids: CASSLDYMRHRNTEAFF. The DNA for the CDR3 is TGTGCCAGCAGCTTAGATTATATGAGACATCGGAACACTGAAGCTTTCTTT.

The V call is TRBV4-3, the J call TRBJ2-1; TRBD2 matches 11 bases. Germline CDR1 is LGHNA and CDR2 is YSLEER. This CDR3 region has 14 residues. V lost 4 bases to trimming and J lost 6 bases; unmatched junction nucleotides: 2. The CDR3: CASSPGTSGNEQFF. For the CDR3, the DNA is TGCGCCAGCAGCCCTGGGACTAGCGGCAATGAGCAGTTCTTC.

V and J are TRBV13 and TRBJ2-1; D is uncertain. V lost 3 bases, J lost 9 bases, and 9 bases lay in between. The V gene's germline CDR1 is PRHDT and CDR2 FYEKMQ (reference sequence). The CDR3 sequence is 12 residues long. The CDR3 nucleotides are TGTGCCAGCAGCTTTCGAGAAACTGAGCAGTTCTTC. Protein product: CASSFRETEQFF.

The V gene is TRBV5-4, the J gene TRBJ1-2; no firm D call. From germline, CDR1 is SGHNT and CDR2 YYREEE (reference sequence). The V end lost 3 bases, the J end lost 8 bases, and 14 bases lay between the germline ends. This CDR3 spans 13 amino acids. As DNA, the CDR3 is TGTGCCAGCAGCTCCAACGGACCGGGAGGCTACACCTTC. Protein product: CASSSNGPGGYTF.

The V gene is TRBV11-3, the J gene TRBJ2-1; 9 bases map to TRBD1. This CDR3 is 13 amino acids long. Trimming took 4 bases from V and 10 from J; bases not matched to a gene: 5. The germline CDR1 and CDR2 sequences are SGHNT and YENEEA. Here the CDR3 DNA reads TGTGCCAGCAGCTCAACAGGGGGCTGGGAGCAGTTCTTC. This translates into CASSSTGGWEQFF.